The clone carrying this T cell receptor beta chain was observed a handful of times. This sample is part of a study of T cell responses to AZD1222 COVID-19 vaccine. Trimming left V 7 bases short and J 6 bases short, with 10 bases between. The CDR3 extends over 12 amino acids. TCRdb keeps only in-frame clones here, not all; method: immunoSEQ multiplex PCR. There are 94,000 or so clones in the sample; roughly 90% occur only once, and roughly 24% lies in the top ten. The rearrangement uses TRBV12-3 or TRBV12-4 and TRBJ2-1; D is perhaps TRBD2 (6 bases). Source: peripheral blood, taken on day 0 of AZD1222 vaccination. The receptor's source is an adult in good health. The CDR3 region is CASTLGGNEQFF. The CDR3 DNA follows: TGTGCCAGCACCCTGGGAGGCAATGAGCAGTTCTTC.